This T cell receptor (beta chain) was captured by sequencing in a study of OX40 agonist ivuxolimab in advanced cancers. Study context: Intravenous ivuxolimab at 0.01 to 10 mg/kg was given to patients every 2 weeks. Study-wide findings and caveats: Both CD4+ and CD8+ T cell populations in blood had undergone clonal expansion by week 6 at 0.1 to 3.0 mg/kg. Some patients who did not respond also had low normalized T-cell clonal expansion.

Notes on this clone: Antigen: not known.

Some clones are missing from TCRdb's copy, which holds only in-frame ones; the method was immunoSEQ multiplex PCR. Counted here are some 87,000 clones, about 90% occurring once; the ten biggest clones make up around 1.5%. Germline V lookup: CDR1 SQVTM, CDR2 ANQGSEA. The CDR3 is made up of 14 amino acids. V was pared by 5 bases and J by 2 bases, with 10 bases between. This clonotype was obtained from an adult with an advanced solid tumor such as melanoma, head and neck, liver or kidney cancer. The chain is built from TRBV29-1 and TRBJ2-6; tentative D call: TRBD2 (5 bases). Sequenced material: CD4+ or CD8+ T cells sorted from blood, taken in a trial of the OX40 agonist ivuxolimab. As DNA, the CDR3 is TGCAGCGTTCCCCGGGATGCTGGGGCCAACGTCCTGACTTTC. It translates to CSVPRDAGANVLTF.